The 20 T cell receptor beta chains in this list originate from one sample, sequenced in a study of identical twins. TCRdb fed the 5' RACE reads into MiXCR, producing one record per CDR3 protein. The data hold about 890,000 distinct CDR3 sequences, with about 12% observed a single time. The same sample was also used in a study of yellow fever vaccine responses in identical twins.

Material: PBMCs. The receptors derive from a woman in her late teens or twenties in good health.

This chain uses TRBV12-3 or TRBV12-4 with TRBJ2-7; 8 bases line up with TRBD2. The CDR3 runs to 15 residues. The junction had 12 bases not matched to a gene; V was cut back by 4 bases and J by 7 bases. CDR3 coding DNA: TGTGCCAGCAGTTCGGGAGGGGCTGGAGGGAGAGAGCAGTACGTC. Amino acid sequence: CASSSGGAGGREQYV.

The chain's CDR3 is CATSAWTELQETQYF. The CDR3 DNA reads as TGTGCCACCAGTGCATGGACAGAACTCCAAGAGACCCAGTACTTC. V gene TRBV24-1 combines with J gene TRBJ2-5; possible D gene TRBD1, 6 bases. CDR1 and CDR2 (germline): KGHDR, SFDVKD. The CDR3 runs 15 residues. Deletions cut 5 bases from V and 1 base from J, with 13 bases between.

This chain uses TRBV4-1 with TRBJ2-1; 7 bases map to TRBD2. The CDR3 spans 16 residues. The germline V gene encodes CDR1 MGHRA and CDR2 YSYEKL. The V segment lost 1 base and the J segment 6 bases; nucleotides outside the gene matches: 9. CDR3 in amino acids: CASSQGPPTSINEQFF. The CDR3 nucleotides are TGCGCCAGCAGCCAAGGTCCCCCGACTAGCATCAATGAGCAGTTCTTC.

The chain is built from TRBV29-1 and TRBJ2-1, with unresolved D. Germline CDR1 is SQVTM and CDR2 is ANQGSEA. This CDR3 contains 12 residues. Trimming shortened V by 8 bases and J by 0 bases, and 8 bases separated the two germline ends. CDR3 sequence: CSLALSYNEQFF. In DNA form, the CDR3 reads TGCAGCTTGGCACTCTCCTACAATGAGCAGTTCTTC.

This chain joins TRBV19 and TRBJ2-1; TRBD2 matches 7 bases. This CDR3 region has 14 residues. Trimming at V came to 3 bases and at J to 6 bases, leaving 5 bases not matched to a gene. Germline V gene sequence: CDR1 LNHDA, CDR2 SQIVND (reference sequence). In DNA form, the CDR3 reads TGTGCCAGTAGTATCACGGGGGGTATCAATGAGCAGTTCTTC. Translation: CASSITGGINEQFF.

This clonotype was detected a few times. CDR3 in amino acids: CSGTGGFAETQYF. The CDR3 DNA sequence: TGCAGTGGTACAGGGGGCTTCGCAGAGACCCAGTACTTC. The chain links TRBV20-1 to TRBJ2-5, with 9 positions matching TRBD1. Germline CDR1 reads DFQATT; CDR2 reads SNEGSKA (reference sequence). Unmatched junction bases numbered 7, after V lost 7 bases and J lost 4 bases. The CDR3 runs 13 residues.

V gene TRBV7-9 combines with J gene TRBJ1-2, with D possibly matching TRBD1 (5 bases). This CDR3 is 15 amino acids long. V lost 3 bases to trimming and J lost 8 bases, with 19 bases between them. Germline assignment: CDR1 SEHNR and CDR2 FQNEAQ (reference sequence). CDR3 loop: CASSFETSGFGGYTF. For the CDR3, the DNA is TGTGCCAGCAGCTTCGAGACGTCAGGGTTCGGAGGCTACACCTTC.

The chain recombines TRBV5-1 with TRBJ2-7; possibly TRBD1 for D (5 bases). Germline V gene data show CDR1 as SGHRS and CDR2 as YFSETQ. This CDR3 region has 13 residues. Deletions cut 1 base from V and 7 bases from J, with 12 bases between. In DNA, the CDR3 is TGCGCCAGCAGCTTGCTAGGGGCCTGGGAGCAGTACTTC. The encoded protein is CASSLLGAWEQYF. The variable domain in full, completed from reference TRBV5-1 and TRBJ2-7, reads KAGVTQTPRYLIKTRGQQVTLSCSPISGHRSVSWYQQTPGQGLQFLFEYFSETQRNKGNFPGRFSGRQFSNSRSEMNVSTLELGDSALYLCASSLLGAWEQYFGPGTRLTVT.

This clonotype was detected only a few times. The chain carries TRBV13 and TRBJ2-7; either TRBD1 or TRBD2 may supply D (6 bases each). Trimming shortened V by 1 base and J by 0 bases, and 16 bases separated the two germline ends. The CDR3 totals 17 residues. Germline CDR1 reads PRHDT; CDR2 reads FYEKMQ (reference sequence). CDR3 in amino acids: CASSLEVGGPGSYEQYF. The CDR3 DNA follows: TGTGCCAGCAGCTTAGAGGTTGGGGGGCCCGGCTCCTACGAGCAGTACTTC.

This clonotype showed up many times. V usage is TRBV20-1 and J usage is TRBJ2-3; tentatively, D is TRBD1 (6 bases). The V and J ends lost 5 bases and 2 bases respectively, with 11 bases between them. This CDR3 contains 13 residues. Germline V gene sequence: CDR1 DFQATT, CDR2 SNEGSKA (reference sequence). DNA for the CDR3: TGCAGTGCTCGAGGGGGACCCACAGATACGCAGTATTTT. Translating it yields CSARGGPTDTQYF.

This clonotype was counted between two and nine times. This chain joins TRBV10-3 and TRBJ1-2; D gene uncertain. The CDR3 has 16 residues. Germline V gene sequence: CDR1 ENHRY, CDR2 SYGVKD. Trimming pared 3 bases from V and 7 bases from J, leaving 21 bases between. As DNA, the CDR3 is TGTGCCATCAGTGAAGCGCCGGGAGGCGCAGTCGGTGGCTACACCTTC. Protein product: CAISEAPGGAVGGYTF.

This clonotype turned up a few times. The chain couples TRBV28 to TRBJ2-2, with 14 bases aligning to TRBD2. There are 16 residues in the CDR3. Looked up from germline, CDR1 is MDHEN and CDR2 is SYDVKM. V lost 5 bases, J lost 8 bases, and 7 bases stayed unmatched. The CDR3 bases are TGTGCCAGCAGTGGGGGACTAGCGGGAGTATCTGGGGAGCTGTTTTTT. Protein sequence: CASSGGLAGVSGELFF.

This clonotype was recorded at least ten times. This CDR3 is CASSLEGANTEAFF. CDR3 DNA: TGCGCCAGCAGCTTGGAAGGCGCTAACACTGAAGCTTTCTTT. The rearrangement joins TRBV5-1 to TRBJ1-1; no firm D call. The V gene lost 0 bases and the J gene lost 2 bases, with 8 bases spanning the gap. CDR1 is SGHRS, CDR2 YFSETQ, per germline. This CDR3 is built from 14 residues.

This clonotype was observed at least ten times. The rearrangement uses TRBV12-3 or TRBV12-4 and TRBJ2-7; D possibly corresponds to TRBD1 (6 bases). The CDR3 runs to 13 residues. The V end lost 4 bases, the J end lost 0 bases, and 7 bases lay between the germline ends. The CDR3 region is CASSYRDSYEQYV. CDR3 nucleotide sequence: TGTGCCAGCAGTTACAGGGACTCCTACGAGCAGTACGTC.

There are a few counts of this clonotype. The chain has TRBV15 and TRBJ2-7; D is ambiguous. CDR3 length equals 14 residues. CDR1 is LNHNV, CDR2 YYDKDF, per germline (reference sequence). Trimming shortened V by 1 base and J by 2 bases, and 9 bases separated the two germline ends. This chain's CDR3 is CATSRGRGTYEQYV. CDR3 nucleotide sequence: TGTGCCACCAGCAGAGGACGAGGAACCTACGAGCAGTACGTC.

This clonotype was counted ten times or more. The rearrangement joins TRBV5-1 to TRBJ1-5, with D hard to call. This CDR3 comprises 15 residues. The V end lost 4 bases, the J end lost 0 bases, and 11 bases lay between the germline ends. Germline V CDR1 and CDR2: SGHRS, YFSETQ. The CDR3 is CASSRSGDSNQPQHF. Here the CDR3 DNA reads TGCGCCAGCAGCAGGTCTGGAGATAGCAATCAGCCCCAGCATTTT.

The chain uses TRBV14 and TRBJ2-5; D gene ambiguous. Germline V CDR1 and CDR2: SGHDN, FVKESK. CDR3 size: 13 residues. Trimming shortened V by 2 bases and J by 5 bases, and 9 bases separated the two germline ends. Here the CDR3 reads CASSQSGRETQYF. The CDR3 nucleotides are TGTGCCAGCAGCCAATCCGGCAGGGAGACCCAGTACTTC. Variable domain in full (rest from reference TRBV14 and TRBJ2-5): EAGVTQFPSHSVIEKGQTVTLRCDPISGHDNLYWYRRVMGKEIKFLLHFVKESKQDESGMPNNRFLAERTGGTYSTLKVQPAELEDSGVYFCASSQSGRETQYFGPGTRLLVL.

The chain carries TRBV20-1 and TRBJ1-3; 8 bases fit TRBD1. The CDR3 runs to 13 residues. Germline CDR1 DFQATT, CDR2 SNEGSKA (reference sequence). J gave up 3 bases and V 3 bases, and 1 base lay outside the gene matches. In DNA form, the CDR3 reads TGCAGTGCTAGCAGGGGGCTTGGAAACACCATATATTTT. Amino acids: CSASRGLGNTIYF.

This chain joins TRBV27 and TRBJ2-1; 12 bases line up with TRBD1. The CDR3 is 13 residues long. Per the germline V gene, CDR1 is MNHEY and CDR2 is SMNVEV (reference sequence). Trimming removed 7 bases from V and 8 bases from J; junction bases left unmatched: 3. This CDR3 reads CASIGTGGDEQFF. DNA of the CDR3: TGTGCCAGCATCGGGACAGGGGGCGATGAGCAGTTCTTC.

This clonotype appeared a few times. The CDR3 protein is CASRMSGPSTDTQYF. CDR3 DNA: TGTGCCAGCAGGATGAGCGGGCCTAGCACAGATACGCAGTATTTT. The chain links TRBV6-1 to TRBJ2-3, with D perhaps matching TRBD2 (6 bases). Germline CDR1 and CDR2: MNHNS and SASEGT. V lost 6 bases and J lost 0, with 13 bases in between. There are 15 residues in the CDR3.